This is a list of T cell receptor beta chains from one sample in a study of T cells after yellow fever vaccination. TCRdb called the 5' RACE reads again in MiXCR, with one record for every CDR3 protein. This repertoire shows 350,000 to 550,000 distinct CDR3 sequences, approximately 19% found once; its top ten account for roughly 19%. The starting material was PBMCs, obtained before the yellow fever booster vaccination. All receptors derive from a young man who received the YFV17D yellow fever vaccine. Both conserved end residues are part of each CDR3. D genes are given only for firm matches. Rows may omit the clone size; those that give it use once, few, many or a size class.

D gene,CDR3 length,clone size,J gene,V gene,CDR3 DNA,CDR3 protein
NA,17,NA,TRBJ2-1,TRBV9,TGTGCCAGCAGCGTGGTGGCTAGCCCAACGCCTAACAATGAGCAGTTCTTC,CASSVVASPTPNNEQFF
TRBD1,16,few,TRBJ1-5,TRBV19,TGTGCCAGTAGTAGTCCACGCAGGGGGACGTATCAGCCCCAGCATTTT,CASSSPRRGTYQPQHF
NA,13,NA,TRBJ1-4,TRBV7-9,TGTGCCAGCTCCCGTGGGGGGGCGATGGAACTGTTTTTT,CASSRGGAMELFF
NA,13,few,TRBJ1-1,TRBV6-1,TGTGCCAGCGAGCCTCGGATGAACACTGAAGCTTTCTTT,CASEPRMNTEAFF
NA,20,NA,TRBJ2-6,TRBV5-1,TGCGCCAGCAGCTTGGAGGGGCGGCCCGCCCCCCACTCTGGGGCCAACGTCCTGACTTTC,CASSLEGRPAPHSGANVLTF
NA,12,NA,TRBJ2-7,TRBV5-1,TGCGCCAGCAGAGGAAAGGCCAACGAGCAGTACTTC,CASRGKANEQYF
NA,12,NA,TRBJ1-1,TRBV12-3/TRBV12-4,TGTGCCAGCAGACTGGGGTACACTGAAGCTTTCTTT,CASRLGYTEAFF
NA,15,few,TRBJ1-4,TRBV15,TGTGCCACCAGCAGAGATCCCAGGTCGGGTGAAAAACTGTTTTTT,CATSRDPRSGEKLFF
TRBD2,19,few,TRBJ2-1,TRBV4-2,TGTGCCAGCAGCCGGGACGGGACTAGCGGGGGGAGCTCCTACAATGAGCAGTTCTTC,CASSRDGTSGGSSYNEQFF
NA,19,few,TRBJ1-2,TRBV25-1,TGTGCCAGCAGTGAACGGGGGCCGACCGTTCAGGGCTGGAGGGTTGGCTACACCTTC,CASSERGPTVQGWRVGYTF
NA,16,few,TRBJ2-3,TRBV5-6,TGTGCCAGCAGCCGCACCCCGGGACTCCACACAGATACGCAGTATTTT,CASSRTPGLHTDTQYF
TRBD1,15,few,TRBJ2-4,TRBV7-2,TGTGCCAGCAGCCCCCGGACAGGGTGGGAAAACATTCAGTACTTC,CASSPRTGWENIQYF
NA,16,few,TRBJ2-3,TRBV7-9,TGTGCCAGCAGCCCGGGGGACTTCCGTTTAACAGATACGCAGTATTTT,CASSPGDFRLTDTQYF
NA,14,NA,TRBJ2-1,TRBV6-5,TGTGCCAGCAGTTTGGGACTCACCCGCGATGAGCAGTTCTTC,CASSLGLTRDEQFF
TRBD1,16,many,TRBJ1-2,TRBV6-4,TGTGCCAGCAGTGACTCCCCCGGGCAGGGGGCAGAGAGCTACACCTTC,CASSDSPGQGAESYTF
NA,15,few,TRBJ1-1,TRBV6-5,TGTGCCAGCAGTTACGCGGACAGCCTGGACACTGAAGCTTTCTTT,CASSYADSLDTEAFF
TRBD1,15,NA,TRBJ1-1,TRBV5-1,TGCGCCAGCAGCTCCGGGGACAGATCGAACACTGAAGCTTTCTTT,CASSSGDRSNTEAFF
TRBD1,15,few,TRBJ2-1,TRBV5-1,TGCGCCAGCAGCCCGGGGACAGGGGGAGTCAATGAGCAGTTCTTC,CASSPGTGGVNEQFF
NA,13,NA,TRBJ2-1,TRBV11-2,TGTGCCAGTGCACCGGGGTTCCGGAATGAGCAGTTCTTC,CASAPGFRNEQFF
NA,12,NA,TRBJ2-5,TRBV5-1,TGCGCCAGCAGGTGGTCTCTAGAGACCCAGTACTTC,CASRWSLETQYF